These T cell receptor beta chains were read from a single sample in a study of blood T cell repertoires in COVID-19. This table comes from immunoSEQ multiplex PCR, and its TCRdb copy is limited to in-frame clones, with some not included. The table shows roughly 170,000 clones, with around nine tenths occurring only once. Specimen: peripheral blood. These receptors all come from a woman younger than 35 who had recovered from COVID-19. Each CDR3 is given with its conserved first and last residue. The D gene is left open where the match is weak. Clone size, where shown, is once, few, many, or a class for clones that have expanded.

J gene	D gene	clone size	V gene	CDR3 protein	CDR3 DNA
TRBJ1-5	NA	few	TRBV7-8	CASSRGRTNQPQHF	TGTGCCAGCAGCCGAGGGAGGACCAATCAGCCCCAGCATTTT
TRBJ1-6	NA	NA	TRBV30	CAWSAINRNSPLHF	TGTGCCTGGAGTGCGATAAACAGGAATTCACCCCTCCACTTT
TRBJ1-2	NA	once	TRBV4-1	CASSQAGQRNYGYTF	TGCGCCAGCAGCCAGGCTGGACAGAGAAACTATGGCTACACCTTC
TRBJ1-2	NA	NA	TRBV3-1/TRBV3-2	CASSQDHQGGVGYTF	TGTGCCAGCAGCCAAGATCACCAGGGAGGGGTTGGCTACACCTTC
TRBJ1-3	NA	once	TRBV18	CASSRNTQSSGNTIYF	TGTGCCAGCTCCCGCAATACACAAAGCTCTGGAAACACCATATATTTT
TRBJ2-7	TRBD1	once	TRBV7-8	CASSLNRGSVYEQYF	TGTGCCAGCAGCCTCAACAGGGGTTCGGTCTACGAGCAGTACTTC
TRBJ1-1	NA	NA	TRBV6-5	CASSLLGEAFF	TGTGCCAGCAGTCTTCTCGGTGAAGCTTTCTTT
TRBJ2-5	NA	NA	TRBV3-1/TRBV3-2	CASSQDRLAGVGETQYF	TGTGCCAGCAGCCAAGATCGGCTAGCCGGAGTCGGCGAGACCCAGTACTTC
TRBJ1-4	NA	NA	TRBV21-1	CASRGTGRSNEKLFF	TGTGCCAGCAGAGGGACAGGGAGAAGTAATGAAAAACTGTTTTTT
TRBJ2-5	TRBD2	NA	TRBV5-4	CASSSGLAARETQYF	TGTGCCAGCAGCTCGGGACTAGCGGCCCGAGAGACCCAGTACTTC
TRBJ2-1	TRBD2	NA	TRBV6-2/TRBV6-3	CASSSAPGLAGGGSYNEQFF	TGTGCCAGCAGTTCCGCGCCGGGACTAGCGGGAGGAGGGTCCTACAATGAGCAGTTCTTC
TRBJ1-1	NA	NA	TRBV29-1	CSVNTPGWDSLGTEAFF	TGCAGCGTTAATACCCCGGGGTGGGACTCACTTGGGACTGAAGCTTTCTTT
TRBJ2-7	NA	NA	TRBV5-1	CASSKRGNYEQYF	TGCGCCAGCAGCAAAAGGGGCAATTACGAGCAGTACTTC
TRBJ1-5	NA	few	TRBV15	CATSRDGRGTRPQHF	TGTGCCACCAGCAGAGATGGGAGGGGTACCCGGCCCCAGCATTTT
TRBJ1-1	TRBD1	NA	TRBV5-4	CASSSDRGGAFF	TGTGCCAGCAGCTCCGACAGGGGGGGAGCTTTCTTT
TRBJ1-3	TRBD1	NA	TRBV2	CASSTQGAEGNTIYF	TGTGCCAGCAGTACACAGGGGGCAGAGGGAAACACCATATATTTT
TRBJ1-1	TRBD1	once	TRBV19	CASNRDRGSTEAFF	TGTGCCAGTAACCGGGACAGGGGGAGCACTGAAGCTTTCTTT
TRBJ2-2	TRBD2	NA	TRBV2	CASISLAGDSVGELFF	TGTGCCAGCATTTCCCTAGCGGGAGATTCGGTCGGGGAGCTGTTTTTT
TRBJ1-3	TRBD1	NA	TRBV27	CASSYTGTGYPSGNTIYF	TGTGCCAGCAGTTACACCGGGACAGGATACCCCTCTGGAAACACCATATATTTT
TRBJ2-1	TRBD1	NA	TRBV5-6	CASSGQGLGEQFF	TGTGCCAGCAGCGGACAGGGGTTGGGTGAGCAGTTCTTC
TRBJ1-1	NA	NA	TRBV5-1	CASNYWGEGTEAFF	TGCGCCAGCAACTACTGGGGTGAGGGCACTGAAGCTTTCTTT
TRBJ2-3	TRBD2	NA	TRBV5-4	CASSFWGGGLSTDTQYF	TGTGCCAGCAGCTTTTGGGGGGGAGGTCTTAGCACAGATACGCAGTATTTT
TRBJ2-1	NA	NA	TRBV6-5	CASSYEEGRGQFF	TGTGCCAGCAGTTACGAGGAGGGGAGAGGGCAGTTCTTC
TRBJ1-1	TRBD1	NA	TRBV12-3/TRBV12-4	CASSYYRGTEAFF	TGTGCCAGCAGTTACTACAGGGGTACTGAAGCTTTCTTT
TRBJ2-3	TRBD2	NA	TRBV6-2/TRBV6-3	CASSKIPAGGPTDTQYF	TGTGCCAGCAGTAAAATACCAGCGGGGGGGCCCACAGATACGCAGTATTTT
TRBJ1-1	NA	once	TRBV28	CASSVRGFYWEGEAFF	TGTGCCAGCAGCGTCCGGGGCTTCTATTGGGAGGGTGAAGCTTTCTTT
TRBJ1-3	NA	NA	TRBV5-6	CASSTRDPGSGNTIYF	TGTGCCAGCAGCACTAGGGATCCCGGATCTGGAAACACCATATATTTT
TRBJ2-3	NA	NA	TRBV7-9	CASSPFASGDTQYF	TGTGCCAGCTCCCCTTTCGCCTCAGGGGATACGCAGTATTTT
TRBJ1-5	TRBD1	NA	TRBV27	CASRQGQNSNQPQHF	TGTGCCAGCAGGCAGGGACAGAATAGCAATCAGCCCCAGCATTTT
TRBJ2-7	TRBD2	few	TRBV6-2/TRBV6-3	CASSWGGSSYEQYF	TGTGCCAGCAGCTGGGGAGGGAGCTCCTACGAGCAGTACTTC
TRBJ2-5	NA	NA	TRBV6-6	CASSPWGDFGYQETQYF	TGTGCCAGCAGTCCCTGGGGGGATTTTGGGTACCAAGAGACCCAGTACTTC
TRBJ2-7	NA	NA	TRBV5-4	CASSLSLAEQYF	TGTGCCAGCAGCTTGAGTTTGGCCGAGCAGTACTTC
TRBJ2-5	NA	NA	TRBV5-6	CASSFDRRETQYF	TGTGCCAGCAGCTTTGACCGGAGGGAGACCCAGTACTTC
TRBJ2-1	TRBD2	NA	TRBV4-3	CASSQGEGSGSRNEQFF	TGCGCCAGCAGCCAGGGAGAGGGTAGCGGGAGCAGAAATGAGCAGTTCTTC
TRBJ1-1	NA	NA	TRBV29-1	CSVRDVGHSNTEAFF	TGCAGCGTGCGGGACGTTGGACACTCGAACACTGAAGCTTTCTTT
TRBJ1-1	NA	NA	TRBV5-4	CASSQGLSNTEAFF	TGTGCCAGCAGCCAGGGACTTTCAAACACTGAAGCTTTCTTT
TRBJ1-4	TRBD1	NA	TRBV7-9	CASSSRGQGDEKLFF	TGTGCCAGCAGCTCCCGCGGACAGGGGGACGAAAAACTGTTTTTT
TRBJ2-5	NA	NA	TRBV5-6	CASSTEETQYF	TGTGCCAGCAGCACAGAAGAGACCCAGTACTTC
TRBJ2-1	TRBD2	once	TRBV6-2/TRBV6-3	CASSSRSSGTSFHEQFF	TGTGCCAGCAGTTCCCGATCGTCCGGGACTAGTTTCCATGAGCAGTTCTTC
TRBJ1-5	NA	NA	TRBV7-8	CASSLEPQGFGNQPQHF	TGTGCCAGCAGCTTAGAACCTCAGGGATTCGGCAATCAGCCCCAGCATTTT
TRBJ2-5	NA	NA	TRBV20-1	CSAALAETQYF	TGCAGTGCGGCTCTAGCAGAGACCCAGTACTTC
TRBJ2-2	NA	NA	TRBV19	CASSIGGGAAGELFF	TGTGCCAGTAGTATAGGGGGGGGCGCAGCCGGGGAGCTGTTTTTT
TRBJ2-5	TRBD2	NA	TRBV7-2	CASSWGQWRGGGETQYF	TGTGCCAGCAGCTGGGGTCAATGGCGGGGGGGCGGAGAGACCCAGTACTTC
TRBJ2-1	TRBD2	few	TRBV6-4	CASSDGGVNEQFF	TGTGCCAGCAGTGACGGGGGGGTGAATGAGCAGTTCTTC
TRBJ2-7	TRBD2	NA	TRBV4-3	CASSQGPSGGGPYEQYF	TGCGCCAGCAGCCAAGGCCCGAGCGGGGGCGGGCCCTACGAGCAGTACTTC
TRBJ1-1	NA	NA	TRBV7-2	CASSPKREAFF	TGTGCCAGCAGCCCAAAGAGGGAAGCTTTCTTT
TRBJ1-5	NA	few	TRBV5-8	CASQGLGRPQHF	TGTGCCAGTCAGGGGTTGGGGCGGCCCCAGCATTTT
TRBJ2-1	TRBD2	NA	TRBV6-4	CASSPASGRADEQFF	TGTGCCAGCAGTCCTGCTAGCGGGAGGGCCGATGAGCAGTTCTTC
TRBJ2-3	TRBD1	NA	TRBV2	CASRGQGPDTQYF	TGTGCCAGCAGGGGACAGGGCCCAGATACGCAGTATTTT
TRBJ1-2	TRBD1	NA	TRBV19	CASREYRGNYGYTF	TGTGCCAGTAGGGAGTACAGGGGTAACTATGGCTACACCTTC
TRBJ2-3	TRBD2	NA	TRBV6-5	CATLAGGTDTQYF	TGTGCCACGTTAGCGGGGGGGACAGATACGCAGTATTTT
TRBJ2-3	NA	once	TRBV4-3	CASSLGTATDTQYF	TGCGCCAGCAGCCTCGGGACTGCCACAGATACGCAGTATTTT
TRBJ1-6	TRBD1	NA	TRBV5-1	CASSWTGWTPLHF	TGCGCCAGCAGCTGGACAGGGTGGACACCCCTCCACTTT
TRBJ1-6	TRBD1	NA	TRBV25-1	CASSTLGTGNSPLHF	TGTGCCAGCAGTACCCTCGGGACAGGGAATTCACCCCTCCACTTT
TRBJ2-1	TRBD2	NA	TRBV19	CASSAGLAGHNEQFF	TGTGCCAGTAGTGCGGGACTAGCGGGACACAATGAGCAGTTCTTC
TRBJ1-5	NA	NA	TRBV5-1	CASSLGAGANQPQHF	TGCGCCAGCAGCTTGGGGGCAGGGGCCAATCAGCCCCAGCATTTT
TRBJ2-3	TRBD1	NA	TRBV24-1	CATSAPGTGATDTQYF	TGTGCCACCAGTGCCCCTGGGACAGGAGCCACAGATACGCAGTATTTT
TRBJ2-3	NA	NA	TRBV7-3	CASSLAQGFGTQYF	TGTGCCAGCAGCTTAGCACAGGGATTCGGTACGCAGTATTTT